A selection of T cell receptor beta chains follows, all from one sample in a study of T cell repertoires in cytomegalovirus infection. TCRdb analysed the reads with MiXCR anew, one entry per CDR3 protein. The table lists about 680,000 distinct CDR3 sequences, 24% of them singletons. Sequencing was carried out using CD8+ T cells from PBMCs. These receptors were taken from a human donor in good health (CMV status not recorded). Some clones in this sample may be carry-over from other donors' samples. The CDR3 runs from the conserved cysteine through the conserved F or W. A D gene is named only where the DNA matches it firmly. Not all rows give a size; the values are once, few, many and, for expanded clones, a class.

v_call	clone_size	j_call	d_call	cdr3_nt	cdr3_aa
TRBV29-1	-	TRBJ2-2	-	TGCAGCGCTCAGGCGAACACCGGGGAGCTGTTTTTT	CSAQANTGELFF
TRBV7-9	-	TRBJ2-3	-	TGTGCCAGCAGCTTCGTAGTGGGTAGCACAGATACGCAGTATTTT	CASSFVVGSTDTQYF
TRBV29-1	-	TRBJ2-1	-	TGCAGCGTTGAGGGACGCCCCTACAATGAGCAGTTCTTC	CSVEGRPYNEQFF
TRBV20-1	once	TRBJ2-5	-	TGCAGTGCTTGGACAGACTATCAAGAGACCCAGTACTTC	CSAWTDYQETQYF
TRBV5-4	few	TRBJ2-7	TRBD1	TGTGCCAGCAGCTTGGGTACGACAGGGAACTTTTACGAGCAGTACTTC	CASSLGTTGNFYEQYF
TRBV28	many	TRBJ1-3	-	TGTGCCAGCAGTTTGATCTCAGGCTTTTATGAAAACACCATATATTTT	CASSLISGFYENTIYF
TRBV5-5	-	TRBJ1-4	-	TGTGCCAGCAGCTTATCGAACAGGGAGCGTGAAAAACTGTTTTTT	CASSLSNREREKLFF
TRBV12-3/TRBV12-4	many	TRBJ2-1	-	TGTGCCAGCAGTCCTCCTAGGTACCATGAGCAGTTCTTC	CASSPPRYHEQFF
TRBV7-9	many	TRBJ1-5	-	TGTGCCAGCAGCCCCAGGGGTGATTATCAGCCCCAGCATTTT	CASSPRGDYQPQHF
TRBV28	-	TRBJ1-5	TRBD1	TGTGCCAGCAGTTATCAGGGGGCGCAAGGAAAACAGCCCCAGCATTTT	CASSYQGAQGKQPQHF
TRBV12-3/TRBV12-4	many	TRBJ2-1	-	TGTGCCAGCAGTTTAGCGGTTCTCTACAATGAGCAGTTCTTC	CASSLAVLYNEQFF
TRBV7-9	few	TRBJ2-5	-	TGTGCCAGCAGCTTTGATATGGGCCCCCTCGGGGAGACCCAGTACTTC	CASSFDMGPLGETQYF
TRBV7-6	few	TRBJ2-5	-	TGTGCCAGCAGCTTAACACAGAGCCAAGAGACCCAGTACTTC	CASSLTQSQETQYF